The rows below give T cell receptor beta chains drawn from one sample of a study of T cell repertoires in cytomegalovirus infection. TCRdb called the reads again in MiXCR, with one record for every CDR3 protein. In the table there are over 250,000 distinct CDR3 sequences, under 25% of which are singletons. Their recognized antigens are unknown. Specimen: cultured PBMCs, collected from culture after CMV antigen stimulation. These receptors were obtained from a human donor in good health (CMV status not recorded). Some clones in this sample may be carry-over from other donors' samples. Both conserved end residues are part of each CDR3. The D gene is left open where the match is weak. Size is omitted from some rows. Given values are once, few, many or a class for expanded clones.

j_call v_call d_call clone_size cdr3_length cdr3_nt cdr3_aa
TRBJ2-7 TRBV7-2 NA many 13 TGTGCCAGCAGCTTAGAGAGACAGTCCATACAGTACTTC CASSLERQSIQYF
TRBJ2-1 TRBV11-2 NA NA 15 TGTGCCAGCAGCTTAGCACATTCGTGGGGCAATGAGCAGTTCTTC CASSLAHSWGNEQFF
TRBJ1-2 TRBV28 TRBD1 NA 16 TGTGCCAGCAGTTTATCCCTCCCGGGACAGAGCTATGGCTACACCTTC CASSLSLPGQSYGYTF
TRBJ2-3 TRBV7-6 TRBD2 NA 20 TGTGCCAGCAGCCCAGGACTAGCGGGAGGCTCGATTCTCAGCACAGATACGCAGTATTTT CASSPGLAGGSILSTDTQYF
TRBJ2-1 TRBV7-2 TRBD2 NA 14 TGTGCCAGCAGCTCGCGGGACGGGAGGGATGAGCAGTTCTTC CASSSRDGRDEQFF
TRBJ1-2 TRBV7-2 NA many 14 TGTGCCAGCAGCTTAGTTCAGGGGACCTATGGCTACACCTTC CASSLVQGTYGYTF
TRBJ1-2 TRBV10-3 NA many 16 TGTGCCATCAGTGAGTCGGGACACGCCCGAAACTATGGCTACACCTTC CAISESGHARNYGYTF
TRBJ2-5 TRBV6-1 NA few 13 TGTGCCAGCAGTTATGGACGGTTGGAGACCCAGTACTTC CASSYGRLETQYF
TRBJ2-3 TRBV20-1 TRBD2 NA 16 TGCAGTGCTAGGACCATTTCGGCGGGAGGGGGGGATACGCAGTATTTT CSARTISAGGGDTQYF
TRBJ2-3 TRBV20-1 NA few 14 TGCAGTGTAGAGGGGAGGAGCAGCACAGATACGCAGTATTTT CSVEGRSSTDTQYF
TRBJ1-1 TRBV5-4 NA NA 15 TGTGTCAGCAGCCCAAATAGGGGTTCGAGAACTGAAGCTTTCTTT CVSSPNRGSRTEAFF
TRBJ2-7 TRBV28 TRBD2 NA 19 TGTGCCAGCAGCCCTATACTATTCTTTCGGGGGGAGGGCTCCTACGAGCAGTACTTC CASSPILFFRGEGSYEQYF
TRBJ2-1 TRBV4-1 NA few 16 TGCGCCAGCAGCCAACTGGGGACGCCCTCCTACAATGAGCAGTTCTTC CASSQLGTPSYNEQFF
TRBJ2-7 TRBV6-2/TRBV6-3 NA NA 12 TGTGCCAGCAGCGCCGGAAAGTTCGAGCAGTACTTC CASSAGKFEQYF
TRBJ1-5 TRBV12-3/TRBV12-4 NA many 13 TGTGCCAGCAGCTTAGGGCTCAATCAGCCCCAGCATTTT CASSLGLNQPQHF
TRBJ2-2 TRBV6-2/TRBV6-3 NA NA 15 TGTGCCAGCCAAGGAGGACTGCGTCCCACCGGGGAGCTGTTTTTT CASQGGLRPTGELFF